The text below deals with one TCR beta chain. TCRdb re-called the 5' RACE reads through MiXCR, storing one row per CDR3 protein. The sample lists about 53,000 distinct CDR3 sequences, 10% to 15% occurring once. This specimen belongs to a study of early T cells in non-severe SARS-CoV-2 infection. On the study more broadly: Chains from this unsorted whole-blood bulk RNA could not be paired.

The germline V gene encodes CDR1 SGHTA and CDR2 FQGNSA. The CDR3 sequence is 16 residues long. The V end was cut by 3 bases, the J end by 4 bases, with 17 bases between. The receptor's source is an adult who was a healthcare worker with PCR-confirmed SARS-CoV-2 infection or an uninfected control (not recorded which). Sequenced here: whole blood, sampled at baseline. J is TRBJ2-3 and V is TRBV7-2, with TRBD2 as a possible D gene (7 bases). Here the CDR3 DNA reads TGTGCCAGCAGCTTCCGGGGGGCTGTGGATGCAGATACGCAGTATTTT. Its translation is CASSFRGAVDADTQYF.